The subject of this entry is one T cell receptor beta chain. Its specificity is not known. It may be a read error: a sequence one base away is much more abundant. This entry is derived from a study of T cell repertoires in cytomegalovirus infection. Study in general: Indications came from public TCR beta signatures; they pointed to CMV infection and to a matching HLA type. Study-level results: Dominant in the ex vivo response were TCR beta clonotypes restricted by HLA-C and specific for CMV. Based on cumulative public TCR beta family frequency, carriers of CMV plus the relevant HLA were identified.

Via MiXCR, TCRdb re-called the reads, giving one row per CDR3 protein. The table includes hundreds of thousands of distinct CDR3 sequences, 24% detected once. The CDR3 spans 13 residues. CDR1 and CDR2 (germline): MNHGY, SAAAGT. V shed 1 base and J shed 7 bases, with 8 bases lying between them. The V and J genes are TRBV6-8 and TRBJ1-5; D is possibly TRBD1 (6 bases). The TCR originated in a human donor in good health (CMV status not recorded). Some clones in this sample may be carry-over from other donors' samples. Sequencing input: CD8+ T cells from PBMCs. CDR3 sequence (DNA): TGTGCCAGCAGTTACTTCGGACAGCAGCCCCAGCATTTT. Protein sequence: CASSYFGQQPQHF.